The text below deals with one TCR beta chain. No cognate antigen has been identified for it. No base qualities exist here, and no much larger clone lies one base off it. Additional DNA sequences in this sample encode the identical CDR3. TCRbeta CDR3 regions were amplified from genomic DNA by means of the immunoSEQ Assay, a bias-controlled multiplex PCR. The study's processing was this. Nucleated cell counts per sample were estimated from amplification of reference gene primers within the assay. To quantify the absolute abundance of each unique TCRbeta CDR3 rearrangement, sequence reads were collapsed and filtered. For each sample, productive Simpson clonality was calculated by taking the square root of Simpson's diversity index across productive rearrangements. This is the immuneACCESS table as TCRdb keeps it, with only in-frame sequences that have V and J called. A part of the clones is gone; compared with another copy, unresolved V genes explain less than half, and the rest is unexplained. The V and J calls and clone size come from that table; D and trimming were worked out from the DNA. The sample data list 300,000 to 450,000 clones, and 81% of these were observed just once. 0.85% to 1.2% of the sample belongs to the ten largest clones.

V ends up 5 bases short and J 8 bases short, with an unmatched junction base count of 7. CDR1 and CDR2 (SGHTA, FQGNSA) derive from the germline V gene. The CDR3 measures 14 amino acids from cysteine to phenylalanine. The kept DNA is CDR3 alone, 42 bases in frame from the first base. Whole blood was collected in K2EDTA tubes by collaborating institutions according to the institutions' own protocols. For TCRbeta analysis, collaborator samples were shipped as frozen whole blood, as isolated PBMCs, or as DNA extracted from either sample type. The entry originates in a study of blood T cell repertoires in COVID-19 (dated by TCRdb to between 2020 and 2021). General notes on the study: The collaborator samples originated in the United States, Italy and Spain and spanned the acute and convalescent phases of COVID-19. Sample metadata almost always included a de-identified subject ID, COVID-19 status, age in years and sex. The material from the prospective study consisted of cDNA or gDNA derived from T cells, B-cell-depleted T cells, or PBMCs. HLA class I and class II types, where available, came from metadata supplied by the sample provider rather than from assay-based typing. Samples came from the ongoing ImmuneRACE study (first 160 participants) plus 1,254 subjects from 6 global collaborators. The repertoires were released in a freely available public database intended as a resource for research on the immune response to SARS-CoV-2. Subjects who had been exposed to COVID-19, were actively infected with it, or had recovered from it provided the deeply sampled blood TCRbeta repertoires that made up the dataset.

Study-level results and caveats: How much clinical and demographic metadata was included differed by source and by participant, and the metadata was provided uncurated.

What was sequenced was peripheral blood. The TCR sequence derives from a human donor with acute or convalescent COVID-19. The donor label of this sample is uncertain. The rearrangement joined TRBV7-2 to TRBJ2-1, and TRBD2 aligns with 9 junction nucleotides. The DNA sequence is given as TGTGCCAGCAGCCCGGGACTAGCCCGGGATGAGCAGTTCTTC. Translated, it reads CASSPGLARDEQFF.